These T cell receptor beta chains were read from a single sample in a study of CD8 T cells in ankylosing spondylitis. One entry per CDR3 protein, called by TCRdb with MiXCR from the 5' RACE reads. The data show a few hundred thousand distinct CDR3 sequences, roughly 18% seen once. Material: blood, either unsorted or a sorted T cell fraction (not recorded which). The source of these receptors is a male donor with ankylosing spondylitis. CDR3s include the opening cysteine and the closing phenylalanine or tryptophan.

v_call	j_call	cdr3_aa
TRBV29-1	TRBJ1-1	CSVGPGDVNEAFF
TRBV10-3	TRBJ1-2	CAISTTGSYGYTF
TRBV29-1	TRBJ1-1	CSSRRMNTEAFF
TRBV12-5	TRBJ2-7	CASGPDSYEQYF
TRBV18	TRBJ2-3	CASSPPKTPTQYF
TRBV12-3/TRBV12-4	TRBJ2-7	CASRANHEQYF
TRBV20-1	TRBJ2-7	CSARKGSYEQYF
TRBV6-2/TRBV6-3	TRBJ1-6	CASARGPSETRPGFNSPLHF
TRBV29-1	TRBJ2-1	CSVQLAGGVDEQFF
TRBV5-1	TRBJ2-1	CASSLGLQAYNEQFF
TRBV12-3/TRBV12-4	TRBJ2-3	CASRTGGDTQYF
TRBV20-1	TRBJ2-1	CSAPPTGGEQFF
TRBV7-9	TRBJ2-1	CASSFSRGLYNEQFF
TRBV12-3/TRBV12-4	TRBJ1-2	CASSFGQGSYGYTF
TRBV2	TRBJ2-2	CASSFDGQPGGGELFF
TRBV7-6	TRBJ2-7	CASSPNYVHEQYF
TRBV12-3/TRBV12-4	TRBJ1-2	CASRPTVNYGYTF
TRBV28	TRBJ2-4	CASSLFGGNIQYF
TRBV12-3/TRBV12-4	TRBJ2-1	CASSLGQEEGQFF